This T cell receptor beta chain was sequenced in a study of OX40 agonist ivuxolimab in advanced cancers. On the study more broadly: In this cohort, patients received ivuxolimab, an agonistic anti-OX40 (CD134) antibody. Averaging roughly 60 years in age, with a range of about 23 to 79, the cohort was 82.7% male.

General study findings and limits: By week 6 at 0.1 to 3.0 mg/kg, blood CD4+ and CD8+ T cells had expanded clonally. On average, CD8+ T cells showed a greater number of expanded clones than CD4+.

Sequenced by immunoSEQ multiplex PCR; TCRdb stores in-frame clones only, minus some. The data hold about 51,000 clones, with roughly 90% observed a single time. The CDR3 has 13 residues. V was shortened by 10 bases and J by 0 bases, with 12 bases between the two germline ends. The germline V gene encodes CDR1 SNHLY and CDR2 FYNNEI. Notes on this clone: Its antigen is not identified.

The receptor comes from an adult with an advanced solid tumor such as melanoma, head and neck, liver or kidney cancer. The sequencing used CD4+ or CD8+ T cells sorted from blood, collected in a trial of the OX40 agonist ivuxolimab. This chain connects TRBV2 to TRBJ1-2; D remains unclear. The CDR3 protein is CATRTFANYGYTF. The CDR3 nucleotides read TGTGCCACCAGAACATTCGCTAACTATGGCTACACCTTC.